This T cell receptor (beta chain) was recovered during a study of long-term antiretroviral therapy in people with HIV. Across the whole study: The 2015 immediate-ART recommendation was preceded by the earliest samples by about a decade. Study-wide results and caveats: Dominance of pre-ART expanded clones persisted, fluctuating and often declining after ART. Information pertaining to ART adherence, viral resistance or therapeutic modifications was not obtained.

There are 16 residues in the CDR3. The trim removed 6 bases at V and 5 bases at J, leaving 12 bases unmatched. In germline, CDR1 is MNHNY, CDR2 SVGAGI (reference sequence). As regards this clone: Its antigen is unknown.

Cryopreserved PBMC numbered about 1-10 million per sample before DNA extraction. Assay version v3.0 of immunoSEQ was used, and it was run at survey level. Generated by immunoSEQ multiplex PCR, the TCRdb table keeps only in-frame clones and is missing some. The repertoire includes about 25,000 clones, more than 85% of them detected once, and 9.2% sits in the top ten. This sequence originates from a woman between 40 and 50 years old with HIV. The sample in question was unsorted PBMCs, obtained 7.6 years after starting antiretroviral therapy. The rearrangement links TRBV6-6 to TRBJ2-2; 7 bases line up with TRBD1. The CDR3 here is CASREPPDRETGELFF. The CDR3, as DNA: TGTGCCAGCAGGGAACCCCCTGACAGGGAAACCGGGGAGCTGTTTTTT.